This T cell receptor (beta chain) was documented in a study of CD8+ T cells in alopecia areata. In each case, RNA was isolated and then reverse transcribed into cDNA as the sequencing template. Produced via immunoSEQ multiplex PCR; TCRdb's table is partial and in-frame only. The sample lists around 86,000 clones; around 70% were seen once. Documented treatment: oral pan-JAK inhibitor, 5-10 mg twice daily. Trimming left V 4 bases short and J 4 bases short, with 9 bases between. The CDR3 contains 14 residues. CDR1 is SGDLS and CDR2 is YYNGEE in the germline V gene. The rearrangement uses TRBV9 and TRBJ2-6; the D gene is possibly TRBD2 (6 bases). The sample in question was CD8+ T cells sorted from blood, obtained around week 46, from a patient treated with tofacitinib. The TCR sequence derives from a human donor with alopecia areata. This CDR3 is CASSPGGGANVLTF. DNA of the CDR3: TGTGCCAGCAGCCCCGGAGGGGGGGCCAACGTCCTGACTTTC.